A single sample gave rise to the 30 T cell receptor beta chains below, sequenced in a study of OX40 agonist ivuxolimab in advanced cancers. Produced via immunoSEQ multiplex PCR; TCRdb's table is partial and in-frame only. Of more than 70,000 clones listed, about 90% are singletons. Sequences were derived from CD4+ or CD8+ T cells sorted from blood, sampled in a trial of the OX40 agonist ivuxolimab. Receptors originate from an adult with an advanced solid tumor such as melanoma, head and neck, liver or kidney cancer.

The chain has TRBV7-6 and TRBJ2-3; D is tentatively TRBD1 or TRBD2 (7 bases each). The CDR3 contains 15 residues. V shed 5 bases and J shed 6 bases, with 18 bases lying between them. Per the germline V gene, CDR1 is SGHVS and CDR2 is FNYEAQ. CDR3 residues: CASSGRAGGGDTQYF. DNA of the CDR3: TGTGCCAGCAGCGGAAGGGCAGGGGGGGGTGATACGCAGTATTTT. The whole variable domain, remainder taken from reference TRBV7-6 and TRBJ2-3, is GAGVSQSPRYKVTKRGQDVALRCDPISGHVSLYWYRQALGQGPEFLTYFNYEAQQDKSGLPNDRFSAERPEGSISTLTIQRTEQRDSAMYRCASSGRAGGGDTQYFGPGTRLTVL.

This clone is a singleton in its sample. The chain combines TRBV7-2 with TRBJ1-5; D is ambiguous. This CDR3 is 16 amino acids long. The V and J ends lost 2 bases and 0 bases respectively, with 11 bases between them. Germline CDR1 is SGHTA and CDR2 is FQGNSA. CDR3 coding DNA: TGTGCCAGCAGCTTACGGAACTCGCTTAGCAATCAGCCCCAGCATTTT. Amino acid sequence: CASSLRNSLSNQPQHF.

The gene calls are TRBV5-1 and TRBJ2-2; a weak D match, TRBD1 (5 bases). The CDR3 is 14 amino acids. Trimming cost V 0 bases and J 6 bases, with 9 bases left between them. Germline CDR1 and CDR2: SGHRS and YFSETQ. CDR3 loop: CASSLAGWAGELFF. The CDR3 DNA reads TGCGCCAGCAGCTTGGCAGGGTGGGCCGGGGAGCTGTTTTTT.

The genes are TRBV4-1 and TRBJ1-2, with no clear D. Germline CDR1 is MGHRA and CDR2 is YSYEKL. Trimming pared 4 bases from V and 5 bases from J, leaving 20 bases between. This CDR3 contains 16 residues. The CDR3 spells CASSLAVGSTLYGYTF. The CDR3 DNA sequence: TGCGCCAGCAGCCTTGCGGTGGGGTCCACTCTGTATGGCTACACCTTC.

The CDR3 loop is CASSTLLKQETQYF. The CDR3 region has the DNA TGTGCCAGTAGTACTTTGCTAAAGCAAGAGACCCAGTACTTC. The J gene is TRBJ2-5, the V gene TRBV19; unclear D gene. V dropped 4 bases and J dropped 2 bases, with 11 bases sitting between them. The CDR3 is 14 amino acids. Germline assignment: CDR1 LNHDA and CDR2 SQIVND (reference sequence).

J is TRBJ1-1 and V is TRBV18; 8 nucleotides line up with TRBD1. The V segment lost 6 bases and the J segment 3 bases; nucleotides outside the gene matches: 6. This CDR3 region has 14 residues. Per the germline V gene, CDR1 is KGHSH and CDR2 is LQKENI. CDR3 protein: CASSGGQGDTEAFF. The DNA of the CDR3 is TGTGCCAGCTCGGGCGGACAGGGTGACACTGAAGCTTTCTTT.

The genes are TRBV5-4 and TRBJ2-5, with TRBD1 matching over 7 bases. The better agreement between TRBJ2-7 and the DNA end casts doubt on the J call. This CDR3 is built from 16 residues. Germline V CDR1 and CDR2: SGHNT, YYREEE (reference sequence). DNA of the CDR3: TGTGCCAGCAGCTTGAGTGACAGGGTTAGCACCTACGAGCAGTACTTC. This translates into CASSLSDRVSTYEQYF.

The genes are TRBV9 and TRBJ2-2, with unresolved D. This CDR3 contains 19 residues. Between the trimmed V and J ends, which lost 3 bases and 0 bases, there was a span of 21 bases. CDR1 and CDR2 from the germline V gene are SGDLS and YYNGEE. CDR3 nucleotide sequence: TGTGCCAGCAGCGCCGTAGACCGGCTTGGGGAATCGAACACCGGGGAGCTGTTTTTT. Translation gives CASSAVDRLGESNTGELFF.

The chain combines TRBV7-9 with TRBJ2-5; D is tentatively TRBD1 or TRBD2 (5 bases each). V was cut by 5 bases and J by 7 bases, with 23 bases left in between. Germline CDR1 SEHNR, CDR2 FQNEAQ (reference sequence). This CDR3 is built from 16 residues. The CDR3 DNA sequence: TGTGCCAGCAGCCCCCGGGTTGGGGGACGGTGGGGGACCCAGTACTTC. It translates to CASSPRVGGRWGTQYF.

The chain recombines TRBV19 with TRBJ1-2; a possible D gene is TRBD1 (6 bases). Between the trimmed V and J ends, which lost 1 base and 4 bases, there was a span of 10 bases. CDR3 length: 14 amino acids. Germline CDR1 is LNHDA and CDR2 is SQIVND (reference sequence). This chain's CDR3 is CASSIGGQPYGYTF. The CDR3, as DNA: TGTGCCAGTAGTATAGGCGGACAGCCCTATGGCTACACCTTC.

This sequence joins TRBV6-6 and TRBJ1-1; D perhaps matches TRBD1 (6 bases). Trimming left V 0 bases short and J 5 bases short, with 10 bases between. The CDR3 consists of 14 residues. Germline lookup yields CDR1 MNHNY and CDR2 SVGAGI (reference sequence). The CDR3 nucleotides read TGTGCCAGCAGTTACTCGCCAGGGGTAACTGAAGCTTTCTTT. This sequence encodes CASSYSPGVTEAFF.

About this clone itself: Sequence at one end of the junction differs from germline and may be a read error. The chain links TRBV7-7 to TRBJ2-5; possible D gene TRBD1, 5 bases. Germline V CDR1 and CDR2: SSHAT, FNYEAQ (reference sequence). The CDR3 has 12 amino acids. This chain's CDR3 is CASSRDQETQYF. The CDR3 nucleotides are TGTGCTAGCAGCAGGGATCAAGAGACCCAGTACTTC.

V and J are TRBV5-1 and TRBJ1-3; D remains ambiguous. This CDR3 has 17 amino acids. Trimming left V 0 bases short and J 0 bases short, with 13 bases between. CDR1 is SGHRS and CDR2 is YFSETQ in the germline V gene. Written as DNA, the CDR3 is TGCGCCAGCAGCTTGGCTTTGGGCGGGAGCTCTGGAAACACCATATATTTT. This encodes CASSLALGGSSGNTIYF.

V and J are TRBV6-5 and TRBJ2-3; perhaps TRBD2 as D (5 bases). The V gene lost 0 bases and the J gene lost 1 base, with 11 bases spanning the gap. Germline CDR1 and CDR2: MNHEY and SVGAGI. This CDR3 region has 16 residues. The CDR3 DNA reads as TGTGCCAGCAGTTACTCGAGCAGGCGGGGCACAGATACGCAGTATTTT. This encodes CASSYSSRRGTDTQYF.

This clone was found a few times. The genes are TRBV6-1 and TRBJ1-2; TRBD1 might be the D (5 bases). The length of the CDR3 is 14 residues. Germline CDR1 MNHNS, CDR2 SASEGT. V lost 3 bases to trimming and J lost 2 bases, with 10 bases between them. The CDR3, as DNA: TGTGCCAGCAGTGAGGGGGGAGGCAACTATGGCTACACCTTC. It is translated as CASSEGGGNYGYTF.

The rearrangement joins TRBV7-6 to TRBJ2-7; TRBD2 might be the D (6 bases). Germline assignment: CDR1 SGHVS and CDR2 FNYEAQ. Trimming took off 2 bases at V and 7 bases at J, with 12 bases between the two ends. The CDR3 totals 13 residues. The CDR3 loop is CASSLSGGLEQYF. Here the CDR3 DNA reads TGTGCCAGCAGCTTATCAGGAGGGTTGGAGCAGTACTTC.

This chain links TRBV18 with TRBJ1-1; weak D call: TRBD1 (5 bases). V was clipped by 6 bases and J by 2 bases, with 7 bases between them. This CDR3 has 12 amino acids. Per the germline V gene, CDR1 is KGHSH and CDR2 is LQKENI. The chain's CDR3 is CASSRANTEAFF. For the CDR3, the DNA is TGTGCCAGCTCCAGGGCTAACACTGAAGCTTTCTTT.

About this clone: An end of the junction does not agree with germline; a read error may underlie this. V and J are TRBV28 and TRBJ2-2; D possibly matches TRBD1 or TRBD2 (6 bases each). The CDR3 loop spans 14 amino acids. CDR1 and CDR2 (germline): MDHEN, SYDVKM. DNA of the CDR3: TGTGCCAGTACCCTTTCGGGGGACACGGGGGAGCTGTTTTTT. It specifies CASTLSGDTGELFF. Combining the CDR3 with reference TRBV28 and TRBJ2-2 gives the whole variable domain DVKVTQSSRYLVKRTGEKVFLECVQDMDHENMFWYRQDPGLGLRLIYFSYDVKMKEKGDIPEGYSVSREKKERFSLILESASTNQTSMYLCASTLSGDTGELFFGEGSRLTVL.

About this clone itself: Its ends do not fully match the called genes, so a read error is possible. The rearrangement links TRBV7-7 to TRBJ2-1; 8 bases are a match to TRBD2. This CDR3 is built from 15 residues. From germline, CDR1 is SSHAT and CDR2 FNYEAQ (reference sequence). CDR3 amino acids: CASSLQAGAYNEQFF. Written as DNA, the CDR3 is TGTGCTAGCAGCTTACAAGCGGGGGCTTACAATGAGCAGTTCTTC.

A few counts support this clone. The rearrangement links TRBV9 to TRBJ2-2; 12 nucleotides align to TRBD2. After removal of 3 bases from V and 5 bases from J, the junction contained 5 bases not matched to a gene. Germline lookup yields CDR1 SGDLS and CDR2 YYNGEE. The CDR3 covers 16 residues. The CDR3 reads CASSATSGGSTGELFF. The CDR3 nucleotides are TGTGCCAGCAGCGCCACTAGCGGGGGGTCAACCGGGGAGCTGTTTTTT.

The rearrangement joins TRBV28 to TRBJ1-1; the match to TRBD1 covers 10 bases. Germline CDR1 is MDHEN and CDR2 is SYDVKM. This CDR3 contains 14 residues. The trim removed 4 bases at V and 6 bases at J, leaving 5 bases unmatched. In DNA form, the CDR3 reads TGTGCCAGCAGTTCCTACGGACAGGGGGCTGAAGCTTTCTTT. Its protein is CASSSYGQGAEAFF.

V is TRBV5-1 and J is TRBJ1-1, with 8 bases matching TRBD1. V dropped 4 bases and J dropped 0; count of bases not matched to a gene: 5. The germline V gene has CDR1 SGHRS and CDR2 YFSETQ. The CDR3 runs to 15 residues. This chain's CDR3 is CASSPRTGMNTEAFF. The CDR3 region has the DNA TGCGCCAGCAGCCCCCGGACAGGGATGAACACTGAAGCTTTCTTT.

This chain joins TRBV5-8 and TRBJ1-4, with D perhaps matching TRBD1 (5 bases). The CDR3 length is 13 residues. The germline gives CDR1 SGHTS, CDR2 YDEGEE. V was trimmed by 1 base and J by 5 bases, leaving 6 bases between them. The CDR3 nucleotides read TGTGCCAGCAGCTTGAACAGGAATGAAAAACTGTTTTTT. Its translation is CASSLNRNEKLFF. Full variable domain (rest looked up from reference TRBV5-8 and TRBJ1-4): EAGVTQSPTHLIKTRGQQATLRCSPISGHTSVYWYQQALGLGLQFLLWYDEGEERNRGNFPPRFSGRQFPNYSSELNVNALELEDSALYLCASSLNRNEKLFFGSGTQLSVL.

The V call is TRBV2, the J call TRBJ2-1, with a possible D match to TRBD1 (5 bases). The V gene's germline CDR1 is SNHLY and CDR2 FYNNEI. The V end was cut by 2 bases, the J end by 8 bases, with 13 bases between. CDR3 length: 14 amino acids. CDR3 amino acids: CASSEKRKGYEQFF. The CDR3 coding sequence is TGTGCCAGCAGTGAAAAAAGGAAGGGGTATGAGCAGTTCTTC.

V gene TRBV10-3 combines with J gene TRBJ1-6, with a tentative D call TRBD1 (5 bases). This CDR3 comprises 15 residues. Germline CDR1 ENHRY, CDR2 SYGVKD. V was cut by 7 bases and J by 9 bases, with 19 bases left in between. The CDR3 DNA sequence: TGTGCCATCAAGCCCCTTTTGGACAATCGTTCACCCCTCCACTTT. This sequence encodes CAIKPLLDNRSPLHF.

The chain links TRBV28 to TRBJ2-7; D unclear. The CDR3 has 16 amino acids. Trimming took off 2 bases at V and 0 bases at J, with 14 bases between the two ends. Germline-derived CDR1 and CDR2 are MDHEN and SYDVKM. The CDR3 loop is CASSLTPPLGSYEQYF. Written as DNA, the CDR3 is TGTGCCAGCAGTTTAACCCCGCCATTGGGCTCCTACGAGCAGTACTTC.

V is TRBV7-6 and J is TRBJ2-7; 9 bases match TRBD1. CDR3 length equals 15 residues. The V gene's germline CDR1 is SGHVS and CDR2 FNYEAQ. With V trimmed by 0 bases and J by 1 base, 1 base remained unmatched. The CDR3 sequence is CASSLAGTGSYEQYF. CDR3 nucleotide sequence: TGTGCCAGCAGCTTAGCGGGGACAGGGTCCTACGAGCAGTACTTC.

The V and J genes are TRBV5-1 and TRBJ2-7, with a weak D call TRBD2 (6 bases). The CDR3 has 13 amino acids. Germline values: CDR1 SGHRS, CDR2 YFSETQ. V was clipped by 3 bases and J by 1 base, with 8 bases between them. The CDR3 sequence is CASSSTRSYEQYF. The CDR3 coding sequence is TGCGCCAGCAGCTCGACTAGGTCCTACGAGCAGTACTTC.

This rearrangement joins TRBV5-4 to TRBJ1-1; the D gene is possibly TRBD1 (5 bases). This CDR3 contains 13 residues. CDR1 SGHNT and CDR2 YYREEE come from the germline V gene (reference sequence). V was cut by 10 bases and J by 6 bases, with 19 bases left in between. CDR3 in amino acids: CAGELWGGAEAFF. CDR3 coding DNA: TGTGCCGGAGAGCTTTGGGGGGGAGCTGAAGCTTTCTTT.

The CDR3 region is CASSKETGKTGDASNEQFF. The DNA of the CDR3 is TGTGCCAGCAGCAAAGAGACAGGTAAGACGGGAGATGCGTCCAATGAGCAGTTCTTC. The chain employs TRBV21-1 and TRBJ2-1. TRBV21-1 is noted as a pseudogene. The CDR3 is 19 residues long.